This passage covers 23 T cell receptor beta chains from one sample sequenced in a study of CD8 T cells in ankylosing spondylitis. TCRdb processed the 5' RACE reads anew with MiXCR; each CDR3 protein has one entry. Among fewer than 400,000 distinct CDR3 sequences listed, 20% to 25% were seen once. The study's findings and limits: Typical of ankylosing spondylitis blood, it appeared, was a TCR beta motif of fewer than 10 highly homologous variants.

No antigen is known for these receptors. Sequenced input: blood, either unsorted or a sorted T cell fraction (not recorded which). The receptors were sampled from a male donor with ankylosing spondylitis.

This clonotype was seen only a few times. The chain carries TRBV28 and TRBJ2-2; 10 nucleotides align to TRBD2. The V and J ends lost 2 bases and 6 bases, in that order; junction bases with no gene match: 9. This CDR3 spans 17 amino acids. Looked up from germline, CDR1 is MDHEN and CDR2 is SYDVKM. CDR3 amino acids: CASSLPGGLAEAGELFF. For the CDR3, the DNA is TGTGCCAGCAGTTTACCCGGAGGACTAGCGGAAGCCGGGGAGCTGTTTTTT.

V gene TRBV7-9 combines with J gene TRBJ1-4; 9 bases match TRBD1. CDR1 SEHNR and CDR2 FQNEAQ come from the germline V gene (reference sequence). V gave up 5 bases and J gave up 7 bases; unmatched junction bases: 11. CDR3 length: 16 amino acids. The CDR3: CASSPAPTGGREKLFF. The CDR3 DNA sequence: TGTGCCAGCAGCCCCGCCCCGACAGGGGGGCGTGAAAAACTGTTTTTT.

This clonotype was picked up one time. The chain is built from TRBV29-1 and TRBJ2-5; no clear D. The CDR3 loop spans 14 amino acids. Germline CDR1 and CDR2: SQVTM and ANQGSEA. V was clipped by 0 bases and J by 2 bases, with 10 bases between them. CDR3 residues: CSVEDWGTQETQYF. DNA for the CDR3: TGCAGCGTTGAAGATTGGGGAACTCAAGAGACCCAGTACTTC. The full variable domain, in which reference TRBV29-1 and TRBJ2-5 provide the parts outside the CDR3, is SAVISQKPSRDICQRGTSLTIQCQVDSQVTMMFWYRQQPGQSLTLIATANQGSEATYESGFVIDKFPISRPNLTFSTLTVSNMSPEDSSIYLCSVEDWGTQETQYFGPGTRLLVL.

The chain recombines TRBV30 with TRBJ2-3; TRBD1 aligns across 7 bases. V was clipped by 3 bases and J by 0 bases; unmatched bases: 12. Germline values: CDR1 GTSNPN, CDR2 SVGIG (reference sequence). The CDR3 has 17 amino acids. The CDR3 is CAWRDRIIVTSTDTQYF. The CDR3 DNA sequence: TGTGCCTGGAGGGACAGGATTATCGTAACTAGCACAGATACGCAGTATTTT. The complete variable domain, with remaining parts taken from reference TRBV30 and TRBJ2-3, reads SQTIHQWPATLVQPVGSPLSLECTVEGTSNPNLYWYRQAAGRGLQLLFYSVGIGQISSEVPQNLSASRPQDRQFILSSKKLLLSDSGFYLCAWRDRIIVTSTDTQYFGPGTRLTVL.

The gene calls are TRBV5-1 and TRBJ2-5, with TRBD1 matching over 8 bases. The CDR3 covers 14 residues. The V and J ends lost 4 bases and 5 bases, in that order; junction bases with no gene match: 7. In germline, CDR1 is SGHRS, CDR2 YFSETQ. The CDR3 sequence is CASSATGGIETQYF. CDR3 in DNA: TGCGCCAGCAGCGCAACAGGGGGTATCGAGACCCAGTACTTC.

This clonotype was observed a handful of times. The rearrangement joins TRBV6-1 to TRBJ2-3, with TRBD2 matching 7 bases. The V gene's germline CDR1 is MNHNS and CDR2 SASEGT. V trimming: 7 bases; J trimming: 5 bases; junction bases outside the gene matches: 15. This CDR3 has 16 amino acids. The CDR3: CASNPRRLAYIDTQYF. In nucleotides, the CDR3 is TGTGCCAGCAACCCCCGGCGACTAGCCTATATAGATACGCAGTATTTT.

V usage is TRBV7-2 and J usage is TRBJ2-1; weak D call: TRBD2 (5 bases). CDR3 length: 15 amino acids. Germline V gene sequence: CDR1 SGHTA, CDR2 FQGNSA. Trimming removed 3 bases from V and 4 bases from J, with 13 bases in between. This chain's CDR3 is CASSFQVGGYNEQFF. For the CDR3, the DNA is TGTGCCAGCAGCTTCCAGGTGGGCGGGTACAATGAGCAGTTCTTC.

In this sample, this clonotype turned up many times. V and J are TRBV7-9 and TRBJ1-5; D ambiguous. The V gene lost 4 bases and the J gene lost 4 bases, with 5 bases spanning the gap. This CDR3 contains 12 residues. Germline V gene data show CDR1 as SEHNR and CDR2 as FQNEAQ (reference sequence). CDR3 sequence: CASSSRNQPQHF. The CDR3 DNA is TGTGCCAGCAGCTCTAGAAATCAGCCCCAGCATTTT.

The chain carries TRBV2 and TRBJ2-2; 10 nucleotides line up with TRBD2. The CDR3 consists of 14 residues. CDR1 is SNHLY, CDR2 FYNNEI, per germline. The junction had 5 bases not matched to a gene; V was cut back by 6 bases and J by 7 bases. In DNA form, the CDR3 reads TGTGCCAGCAGAATGAGCGGGAGGGTCGGGGAGCTGTTTTTT. This gives the protein CASRMSGRVGELFF.

V is TRBV7-2 and J is TRBJ2-4; 7 nucleotides match TRBD1. Germline CDR1 reads SGHTA; CDR2 reads FQGNSA. V lost 3 bases to trimming and J lost 5 bases; unmatched junction nucleotides: 13. CDR3 length: 17 residues. CDR3 protein: CASSLGHRQGVQNIQYF. CDR3 nucleotide sequence: TGTGCCAGCAGCTTGGGACACAGACAGGGTGTCCAAAACATTCAGTACTTC.

This clonotype was picked up a small number of times. V and J are TRBV12-3 or TRBV12-4 and TRBJ1-5, with no clear D. There are 13 residues in the CDR3. V lost 6 bases, J lost 11 bases, and 17 bases lay in between. The CDR3 spells CASSNRALQAQHF. In DNA form, the CDR3 reads TGTGCCAGCAGCAACCGGGCCCTCCAAGCCCAGCATTTT.

The gene calls are TRBV7-6 and TRBJ1-1; the D is unclear. The germline V and J ends were trimmed by 2 bases and 0 bases, with 7 bases remaining between them. CDR3 length equals 14 residues. Germline CDR1 and CDR2: SGHVS and FNYEAQ. The CDR3 nucleotides read TGTGCCAGCAGCTTAACTGATTTGAACACTGAAGCTTTCTTT. Protein product: CASSLTDLNTEAFF.

This clonotype has just a few counts. The chain recombines TRBV28 with TRBJ1-5, with D unclear. Germline V gene sequence: CDR1 MDHEN, CDR2 SYDVKM. The CDR3 loop spans 12 amino acids. The V and J ends lost 7 bases and 8 bases respectively, with 12 bases between them. CDR3 residues: CASNRGPEPQHF. The CDR3 nucleotides read TGTGCCAGCAACCGAGGACCCGAGCCCCAGCATTTT.

V usage is TRBV5-1 and J usage is TRBJ2-7; D unclear. Germline V gene lookup returns CDR1 SGHRS and CDR2 YFSETQ. With 0 bases removed from V and 2 bases from J, the gap between germline ends came to 9 bases. This CDR3 has 14 residues. In nucleotides, the CDR3 is TGCGCCAGCAGCTTGGGGGCGGAAGCCTACGAGCAGTACTTC. It translates to CASSLGAEAYEQYF.

The chain has TRBV11-3 and TRBJ2-1, with 7 bases fitting TRBD2. CDR1 and CDR2 from the germline V gene are SGHNT and YENEEA. The CDR3 has 12 residues. Trimming took 4 bases from V and 8 from J; bases not matched to a gene: 2. The CDR3 nucleotides read TGTGCCAGCAGCTCTACTAGCGATGAGCAGTTCTTC. Translation: CASSSTSDEQFF.

This clonotype was observed a handful of times. The chain joins TRBV29-1 to TRBJ2-1, with D maybe TRBD1 (5 bases). The CDR3 is 14 residues long. V was clipped by 4 bases and J by 5 bases, with 15 bases between them. Looked up from germline, CDR1 is SQVTM and CDR2 is ANQGSEA. The CDR3, as DNA: TGCAGCGTTGGTAGGAAGGGGTGGGACAATGAGCAGTTCTTC. Its translation is CSVGRKGWDNEQFF.

The chain combines TRBV6-2 or TRBV6-3 with TRBJ2-7; the match to TRBD1 covers 7 bases. CDR3 length: 14 residues. Germline trimming cut 0 bases from V and 3 bases from J; bases unmatched to any gene: 2. The germline gives CDR1 MNHEY, CDR2 SVGEGT. The chain's CDR3 is CASSYSTGVYEQYF. For the CDR3, the DNA is TGTGCCAGCAGTTACTCTACAGGGGTCTACGAGCAGTACTTC.

The chain combines TRBV20-1 with TRBJ2-7; 9 bases match TRBD2. The CDR3 length is 15 residues. Germline V gene lookup returns CDR1 DFQATT and CDR2 SNEGSKA (reference sequence). V dropped 1 base and J dropped 1; count of bases not matched to a gene: 5. In nucleotides, the CDR3 is TGCAGTGCTAGAGTTTGGCTAGCGGGATCCTACGAGCAGTACTTC. It yields the protein CSARVWLAGSYEQYF.

The chain combines TRBV12-3 or TRBV12-4 with TRBJ2-4; D remains ambiguous. The length of the CDR3 is 16 residues. V was trimmed by 6 bases and J by 3 bases, leaving 18 bases between them. This CDR3 is CASSRGPTLGKNIQYF. The CDR3 region has the DNA TGTGCCAGCAGCCGTGGGCCCACCCTCGGCAAAAACATTCAGTACTTC.

The chain recombines TRBV20-1 with TRBJ2-3, with 11 bases fitting TRBD2. CDR1 is DFQATT, CDR2 SNEGSKA, per germline (reference sequence). This CDR3 region has 13 residues. Here the CDR3 DNA reads TGCAGCTTAGCGGGAGGGAGCGCAGATACGCAGTATTTT. The encoded protein is CSLAGGSADTQYF.

The gene calls are TRBV15 and TRBJ1-6; D is undetermined. This CDR3 has 14 amino acids. The V end lost 6 bases, the J end lost 5 bases, and 11 bases lay between the germline ends. Germline V CDR1 and CDR2: LNHNV, YYDKDF (reference sequence). CDR3 coding DNA: TGTGCCACCAGTTTAGAACGGGATAATTCACCCCTCCACTTT. Translating it yields CATSLERDNSPLHF.

V gene TRBV18 combines with J gene TRBJ2-3; D is unresolved. Germline lookup yields CDR1 KGHSH and CDR2 LQKENI. The CDR3 is made up of 14 amino acids. The V gene lost 0 bases and the J gene lost 8 bases, with 12 bases spanning the gap. The DNA of the CDR3 is TGTGCCAGCTCACCACCCAGCGTATATGGTACGCAGTATTTT. Amino acid sequence: CASSPPSVYGTQYF.

The table lists this clonotype with a few counts. The J gene is TRBJ1-2, the V gene TRBV5-1; D ambiguous. Germline V gene lookup returns CDR1 SGHRS and CDR2 YFSETQ. The CDR3 contains 16 residues. V was shortened by 0 bases and J by 3 bases, with 15 bases between the two germline ends. CDR3 coding DNA: TGCGCCAGCAGCTTGGATGGTCAGCAAGGGTACTATGGCTACACCTTC. This encodes CASSLDGQQGYYGYTF.